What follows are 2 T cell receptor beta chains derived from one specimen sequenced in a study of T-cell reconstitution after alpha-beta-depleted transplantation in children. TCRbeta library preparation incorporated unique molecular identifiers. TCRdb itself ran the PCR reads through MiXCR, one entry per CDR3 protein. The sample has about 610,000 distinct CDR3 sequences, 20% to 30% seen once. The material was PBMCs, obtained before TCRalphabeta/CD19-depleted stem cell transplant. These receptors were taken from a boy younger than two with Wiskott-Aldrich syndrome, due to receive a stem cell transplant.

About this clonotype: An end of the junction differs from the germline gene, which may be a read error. CDR3 DNA sequence: TGCTGTGCCGCTTGGGGAGGCGGGAGATTCCCCTTGGGCGAGCAGTACTTC. Translation gives CCAAWGGGRFPLGEQYF. The chain is built from TRBV20-1 and TRBJ2-7; 7 nucleotides agree with TRBD2. Germline V gene sequence: CDR1 DFQATT, CDR2 SNEGSKA (reference sequence). CDR3 length: 17 residues.

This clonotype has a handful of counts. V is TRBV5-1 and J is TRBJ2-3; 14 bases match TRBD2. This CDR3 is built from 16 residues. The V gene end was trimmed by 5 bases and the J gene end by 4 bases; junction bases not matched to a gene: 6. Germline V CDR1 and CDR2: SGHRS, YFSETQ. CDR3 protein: CASRGLAGGRADTQYF. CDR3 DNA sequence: TGCGCCAGCAGAGGACTAGCGGGAGGTAGAGCAGATACGCAGTATTTT. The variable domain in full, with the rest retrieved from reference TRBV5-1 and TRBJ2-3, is KAGVTQTPRYLIKTRGQQVTLSCSPISGHRSVSWYQQTPGQGLQFLFEYFSETQRNKGNFPGRFSGRQFSNSRSEMNVSTLELGDSALYLCASRGLAGGRADTQYFGPGTRLTVL.